These 20 T cell receptor beta chains originate from one sample sequenced in a study of blood T cell repertoires in COVID-19. Profiled with immunoSEQ multiplex PCR; TCRdb holds only in-frame clones, not every one. The table lists 150,000 to 200,000 clones, just under 85% of them singletons. The sample was peripheral blood. The receptors stem from a woman aged 80 or older with COVID-19, enrolled during active disease.

This chain connects TRBV30 to TRBJ2-5, with TRBD2 identical over 10 bases. Germline V gives CDR1 GTSNPN, CDR2 SVGIG (reference sequence). The V gene end was trimmed by 4 bases and the J gene end by 1 base; junction bases not matched to a gene: 6. CDR3 length: 15 amino acids. CDR3 DNA sequence: TGTGCCTGGAAACTAGCGGGGAACTCCCAAGAGACCCAGTACTTC. Its translation: CAWKLAGNSQETQYF.

J is TRBJ1-3 and V is TRBV10-3; perhaps TRBD1 as D (5 bases). Per germline, CDR1 ENHRY and CDR2 SYGVKD. The ends were cut back, 6 bases at V and 4 bases at J, with 10 bases in the middle. This CDR3 contains 13 residues. The CDR3 sequence is CAIRQGLGNTIYF. The CDR3 DNA is TGTGCCATCAGGCAGGGTCTCGGAAACACCATATATTTT.

This chain connects TRBV4-3 to TRBJ2-7; TRBD1 matches 7 bases. Germline CDR1 LGHNA, CDR2 YSLEER. There are 18 residues in the CDR3. V gave up 4 bases and J gave up 1 base; unmatched junction bases: 16. CDR3 in amino acids: CASSLQANGRGYSYEQYF. DNA for the CDR3: TGCGCCAGCAGCCTACAAGCTAACGGCAGGGGGTATTCCTACGAGCAGTACTTC.

This clone was seen just once. The J gene is TRBJ2-2, the V gene TRBV18; D ambiguous. The V gene lost 2 bases and the J gene lost 0 bases, with 7 bases spanning the gap. Germline CDR1 is KGHSH and CDR2 is LQKENI. This CDR3 has 15 amino acids. CDR3 nucleotide sequence: TGTGCCAGCTCACCAAGACAAGCGAACACCGGGGAGCTGTTTTTT. Protein product: CASSPRQANTGELFF.

V usage is TRBV9 and J usage is TRBJ2-7, with a possible D match to TRBD1 (6 bases). The CDR3 totals 14 residues. V was clipped by 0 bases and J by 6 bases, with 13 bases between them. The germline V gene encodes CDR1 SGDLS and CDR2 YYNGEE. The CDR3 DNA is TGTGCCAGCAGCGTAGGAGTACAGGGCGGCGAGCAGTACTTC. As protein: CASSVGVQGGEQYF.

This chain joins TRBV5-1 and TRBJ1-4, with TRBD1 matching 9 bases. Per germline, CDR1 SGHRS and CDR2 YFSETQ. CDR3 size: 14 residues. The J segment lost 6 bases and the V segment lost 2 bases, leaving 2 bases of the junction unmatched. The CDR3 nucleotides read TGCGCCAGCAGCTTTACAGGGGGCGATGAAAAACTGTTTTTT. Its protein product is CASSFTGGDEKLFF.

This clone has only a few counts. The chain joins TRBV27 to TRBJ1-2; 8 nucleotides agree with TRBD1. The CDR3 is 17 residues long. J was trimmed by 4 bases and V by 4 bases; bases with no gene match: 14. The germline gives CDR1 MNHEY, CDR2 SMNVEV (reference sequence). The CDR3, as DNA: TGTGCCAGCAGTTCGCCCCTCGGACAGGGATCCTCCTATGGCTACACCTTC. It codes for CASSSPLGQGSSYGYTF.

The chain uses TRBV27 and TRBJ2-4; 11 nucleotides agree with TRBD2. The V gene end was trimmed by 5 bases and the J gene end by 0 bases; junction bases not matched to a gene: 9. Germline CDR1 reads MNHEY; CDR2 reads SMNVEV (reference sequence). The CDR3 extends over 18 amino acids. CDR3 protein: CASSQTSGTRVAKNIQYF. In DNA, the CDR3 is TGTGCCAGCAGTCAGACTAGCGGGACTCGGGTAGCCAAAAACATTCAGTACTTC.

The chain uses TRBV2 and TRBJ2-7, with TRBD1 as a possible D gene (6 bases). CDR1 is SNHLY, CDR2 FYNNEI, per germline. The CDR3 runs to 15 residues. Trimming removed 1 base at V and 3 bases at J, with 13 bases between. The chain's CDR3 is CASSEVTGLDYEQYF. CDR3 bases: TGTGCCAGCAGTGAAGTAACAGGGTTGGACTACGAGCAGTACTTC.

This chain joins TRBV27 and TRBJ2-1; 7 bases map to TRBD1. The germline V gene has CDR1 MNHEY and CDR2 SMNVEV (reference sequence). CDR3 length: 14 amino acids. V lost 6 bases and J lost 9; bases outside the gene matches: 11. The DNA for the CDR3 is TGTGCCAGCAGCCCGGGACAGATCGAAGGTGAGCAGTTCTTC. It translates to CASSPGQIEGEQFF.

The J gene is TRBJ1-1, the V gene TRBV11-2; D ambiguous. This CDR3 is 12 amino acids long. From germline, CDR1 is SGHAT and CDR2 FQNNGV. V lost 5 bases, J lost 3 bases, and 7 bases lay in between. The CDR3 reads CASSNSYTEAFF. CDR3 DNA: TGTGCCAGCAGCAACAGTTACACTGAAGCTTTCTTT.

This rearrangement joins TRBV7-8 to TRBJ2-4; D is uncertain. The CDR3 has 14 residues. Germline V gives CDR1 SGHVS, CDR2 FQNEAQ. The ends were cut back, 1 base at V and 9 bases at J, with 13 bases in the middle. Written as DNA, the CDR3 is TGTGCCAGCAGCTTAGTATCCGGGTTGGGCATTCAGTACTTC. This sequence encodes CASSLVSGLGIQYF.

Only a few counts were recorded for this clone. J is TRBJ2-1 and V is TRBV19, with 9 bases identical to TRBD1. The CDR3 covers 17 residues. Germline values: CDR1 LNHDA, CDR2 SQIVND (reference sequence). V lost 0 bases, J lost 3 bases, and 6 bases stayed unmatched. CDR3 protein: CASSIELGQGLYNEQFF. CDR3 DNA: TGTGCCAGTAGTATAGAGTTGGGACAGGGCCTCTACAATGAGCAGTTCTTC.

The chain couples TRBV5-1 to TRBJ1-1, with 7 positions matching TRBD1. Germline V gene data show CDR1 as SGHRS and CDR2 as YFSETQ. Trimming cost V 6 bases and J 6 bases; bases outside gene matches: 11. The CDR3 totals 14 residues. The CDR3: CASTLGPTGAEAFF. CDR3 nucleotides: TGCGCCAGCACCCTCGGCCCCACAGGGGCTGAAGCTTTCTTT.

CDR3 region: CASSFDSPNTGELFF. The CDR3 DNA reads as TGTGCCAGCAGCTTTGACAGCCCGAACACCGGGGAGCTGTTTTTT. The V gene is TRBV7-2, the J gene TRBJ2-2; D is possibly TRBD1 (5 bases). There are 15 residues in the CDR3. Germline CDR1 is SGHTA and CDR2 is FQGNSA. The V and J ends lost 3 bases and 0 bases respectively, with 8 bases between them.

This clone turned up a few times. CDR3 amino acids: CASSLDLDYEQYF. For the CDR3, the DNA is TGCGCCAGCAGCTTGGATCTAGACTACGAGCAGTACTTC. This chain joins TRBV5-1 and TRBJ2-7; D is ambiguous. CDR3 size: 13 residues. The ends were cut back, 0 bases at V and 3 bases at J, with 7 bases in the middle. Germline V gene sequence: CDR1 SGHRS, CDR2 YFSETQ. The whole variable domain, remainder taken from reference TRBV5-1 and TRBJ2-7, is KAGVTQTPRYLIKTRGQQVTLSCSPISGHRSVSWYQQTPGQGLQFLFEYFSETQRNKGNFPGRFSGRQFSNSRSEMNVSTLELGDSALYLCASSLDLDYEQYFGPGTRLTVT.

The V gene is TRBV4-3, the J gene TRBJ1-5; TRBD1 matches at 7 bases. The CDR3 is made up of 12 amino acids. J lost 11 bases, V lost 3 bases, and 4 bases had no gene match. The germline V gene encodes CDR1 LGHNA and CDR2 YSLEER. CDR3 DNA sequence: TGCGCCAGCAGCCAGGGCAGGGGGTCCCAGCATTTT. The encoded protein is CASSQGRGSQHF.

The CDR3 DNA reads TGTGCCAGTAGTTCAGAATGGGGGCGAGATGATGGCTACACCTTC. Translating gives CASSSEWGRDDGYTF. V and J are TRBV19 and TRBJ1-2, with TRBD1 as a possible D gene (6 bases). The CDR3 spans 15 residues. Trimming left V 5 bases short and J 6 bases short, with 19 bases between. Germline CDR1 and CDR2: LNHDA and SQIVND (reference sequence).

The chain joins TRBV19 to TRBJ2-2; D ambiguous. V lost 5 bases and J 9 bases, leaving 10 bases between the germline ends. Per germline, CDR1 LNHDA and CDR2 SQIVND (reference sequence). The CDR3 totals 12 residues. The CDR3 sequence: CASSLNHWELFF. The CDR3 DNA reads as TGTGCCAGTAGTCTCAACCACTGGGAGCTGTTTTTT.

The chain couples TRBV15 to TRBJ2-3; tentative D call: TRBD2 (6 bases). The CDR3 length is 15 residues. V shed 5 bases and J shed 2 bases, with 14 bases lying between them. Germline V CDR1 and CDR2: LNHNV, YYDKDF (reference sequence). CDR3 protein: CATSPPGTFTDTQYF. CDR3 sequence (DNA): TGTGCCACCAGCCCCCCCGGGACTTTCACAGATACGCAGTATTTT.